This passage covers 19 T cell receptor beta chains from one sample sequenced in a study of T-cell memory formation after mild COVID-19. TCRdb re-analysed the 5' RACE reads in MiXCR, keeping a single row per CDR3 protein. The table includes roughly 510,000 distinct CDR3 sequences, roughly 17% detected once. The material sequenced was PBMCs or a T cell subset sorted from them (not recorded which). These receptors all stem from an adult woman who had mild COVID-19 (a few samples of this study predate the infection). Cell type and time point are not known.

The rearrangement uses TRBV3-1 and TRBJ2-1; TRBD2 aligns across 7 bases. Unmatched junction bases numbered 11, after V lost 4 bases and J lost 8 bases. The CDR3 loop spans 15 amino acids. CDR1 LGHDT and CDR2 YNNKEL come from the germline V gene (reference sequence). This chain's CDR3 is CASSLLARLAHEQFF. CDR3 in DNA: TGTGCCAGCAGCCTTCTGGCTAGACTAGCCCATGAGCAGTTCTTC.

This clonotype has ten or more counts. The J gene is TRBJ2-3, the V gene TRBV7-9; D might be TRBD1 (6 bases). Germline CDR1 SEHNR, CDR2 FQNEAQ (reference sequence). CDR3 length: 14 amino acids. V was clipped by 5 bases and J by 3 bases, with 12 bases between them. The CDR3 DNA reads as TGTGCCAGCAGCCAGGGGAGATCTACAGATACGCAGTATTTT. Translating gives CASSQGRSTDTQYF.

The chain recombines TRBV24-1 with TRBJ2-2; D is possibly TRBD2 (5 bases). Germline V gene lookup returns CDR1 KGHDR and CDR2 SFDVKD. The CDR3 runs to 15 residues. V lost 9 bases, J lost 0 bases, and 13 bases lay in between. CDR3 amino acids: CATASWTSNTGELFF. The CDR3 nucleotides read TGTGCCACCGCCTCCTGGACTTCGAACACCGGGGAGCTGTTTTTT.

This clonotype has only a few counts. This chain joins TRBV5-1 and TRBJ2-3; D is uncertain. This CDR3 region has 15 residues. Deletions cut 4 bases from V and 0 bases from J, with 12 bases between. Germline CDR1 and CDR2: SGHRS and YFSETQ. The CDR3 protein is CASSPETASTDTQYF. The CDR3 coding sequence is TGCGCCAGCAGCCCGGAGACGGCCAGCACAGATACGCAGTATTTT.

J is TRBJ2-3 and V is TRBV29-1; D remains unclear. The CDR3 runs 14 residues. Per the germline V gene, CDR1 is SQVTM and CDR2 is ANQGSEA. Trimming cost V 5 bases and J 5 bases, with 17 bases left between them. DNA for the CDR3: TGCAGCGTTTTATTTAAGTCAGTTGGAGATACGCAGTATTTT. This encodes CSVLFKSVGDTQYF.

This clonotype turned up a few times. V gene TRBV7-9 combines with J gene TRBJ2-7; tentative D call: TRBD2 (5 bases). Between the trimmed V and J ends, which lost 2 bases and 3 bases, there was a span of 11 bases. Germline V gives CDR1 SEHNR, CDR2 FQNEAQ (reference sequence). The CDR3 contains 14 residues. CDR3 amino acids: CASSLTSKRYEQYF. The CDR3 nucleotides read TGTGCCAGCAGCTTAACTAGTAAGCGCTACGAGCAGTACTTC.

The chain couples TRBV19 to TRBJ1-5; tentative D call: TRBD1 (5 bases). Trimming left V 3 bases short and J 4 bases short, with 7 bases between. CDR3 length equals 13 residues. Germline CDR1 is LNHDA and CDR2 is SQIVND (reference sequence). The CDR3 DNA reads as TGTGCCAGTAGTATCTCAGGGAATCAGCCCCAGCATTTT. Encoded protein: CASSISGNQPQHF.

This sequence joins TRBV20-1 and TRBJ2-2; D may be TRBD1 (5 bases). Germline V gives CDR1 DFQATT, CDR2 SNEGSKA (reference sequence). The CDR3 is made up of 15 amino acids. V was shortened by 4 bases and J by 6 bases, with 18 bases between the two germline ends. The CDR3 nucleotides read TGCAGTGCTATAGGGGCTAGGGAAAATTCCGGGGAGCTGTTTTTT. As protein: CSAIGARENSGELFF.

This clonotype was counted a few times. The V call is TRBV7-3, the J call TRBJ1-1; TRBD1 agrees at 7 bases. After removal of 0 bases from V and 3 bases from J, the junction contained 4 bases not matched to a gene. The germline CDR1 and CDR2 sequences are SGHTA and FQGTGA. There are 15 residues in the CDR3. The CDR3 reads CASSLTGRGDTEAFF. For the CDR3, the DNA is TGTGCCAGCAGCTTAACAGGCAGGGGGGACACTGAAGCTTTCTTT.

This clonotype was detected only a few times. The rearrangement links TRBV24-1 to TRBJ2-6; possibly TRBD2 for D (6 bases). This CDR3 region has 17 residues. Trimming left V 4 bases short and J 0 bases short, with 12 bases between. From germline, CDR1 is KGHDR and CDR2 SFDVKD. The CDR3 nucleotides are TGTGCCACCAGTGAGAGCGGGCAGAGCTCTGGGGCCAACGTCCTGACTTTC. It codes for CATSESGQSSGANVLTF.

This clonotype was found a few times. The CDR3 DNA sequence: TGTGCCAGCAGCTTCGACCTAATTTCTGGGGGCTGTAGCACTGAAGCTTTCTTT. This sequence encodes CASSFDLISGGCSTEAFF. This chain uses TRBV7-2 with TRBJ1-1; D perhaps matches TRBD1 (6 bases). The V end was cut by 3 bases, the J end by 4 bases, with 24 bases between. The CDR3 is made up of 18 amino acids. The germline CDR1 and CDR2 sequences are SGHTA and FQGNSA.

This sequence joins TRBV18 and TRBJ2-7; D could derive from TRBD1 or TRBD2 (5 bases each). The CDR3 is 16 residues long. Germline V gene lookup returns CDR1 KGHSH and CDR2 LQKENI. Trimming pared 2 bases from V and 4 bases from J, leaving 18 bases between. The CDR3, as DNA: TGTGCCAGCTCACCATCCTTGGGACCGGCGAGGTACGAGCAGTACTTC. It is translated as CASSPSLGPARYEQYF.

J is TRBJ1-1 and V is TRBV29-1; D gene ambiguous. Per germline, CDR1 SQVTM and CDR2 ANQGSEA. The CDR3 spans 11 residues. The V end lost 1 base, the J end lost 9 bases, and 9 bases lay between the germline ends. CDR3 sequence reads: CSVEGVEQAFF. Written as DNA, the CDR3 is TGCAGCGTTGAAGGAGTGGAACAAGCTTTCTTT.

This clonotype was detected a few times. The CDR3 DNA reads TGTGCCACCAGTGAGTCAGGGTCGAGCTATGGCTACACCTTC. Its translation is CATSESGSSYGYTF. The chain joins TRBV24-1 to TRBJ1-2; D may be TRBD1 (5 bases). The CDR3 extends over 14 amino acids. V lost 4 bases and J lost 4, with 12 bases in between. The germline V gene encodes CDR1 KGHDR and CDR2 SFDVKD.

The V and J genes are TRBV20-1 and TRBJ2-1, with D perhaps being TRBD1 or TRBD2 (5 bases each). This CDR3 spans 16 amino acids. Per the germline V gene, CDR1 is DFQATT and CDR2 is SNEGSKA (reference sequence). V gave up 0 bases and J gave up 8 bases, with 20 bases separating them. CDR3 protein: CSARDPEGYLDDEQFF. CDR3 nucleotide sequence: TGCAGTGCTAGAGATCCCGAGGGGTATCTCGACGATGAGCAGTTCTTC.

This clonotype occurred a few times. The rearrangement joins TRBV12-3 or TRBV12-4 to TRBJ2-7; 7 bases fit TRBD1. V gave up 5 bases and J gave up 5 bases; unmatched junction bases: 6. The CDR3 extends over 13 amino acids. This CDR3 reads CASSMTGHHEQYF. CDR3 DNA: TGTGCCAGCAGTATGACAGGGCATCACGAGCAGTACTTC.

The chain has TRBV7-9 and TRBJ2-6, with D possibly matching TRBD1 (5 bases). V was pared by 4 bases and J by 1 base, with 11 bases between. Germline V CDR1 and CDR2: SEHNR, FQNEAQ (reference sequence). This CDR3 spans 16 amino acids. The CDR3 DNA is TGTGCCAGCAGCTCGACATGGACATCTGGGGCCAACGTCCTGACTTTC. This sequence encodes CASSSTWTSGANVLTF. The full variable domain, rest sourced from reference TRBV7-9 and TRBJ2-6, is DTGVSQNPRHKITKRGQNVTFRCDPISEHNRLYWYRQTLGQGPEFLTYFQNEAQLEKSRLLSDRFSAERPKGSFSTLEIQRTEQGDSAMYLCASSSTWTSGANVLTFGAGSRLTVL.

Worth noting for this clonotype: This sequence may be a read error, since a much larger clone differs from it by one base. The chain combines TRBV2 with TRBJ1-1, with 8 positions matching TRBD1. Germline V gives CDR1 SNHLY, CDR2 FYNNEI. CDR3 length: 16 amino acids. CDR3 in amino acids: CASRAGQGRGVPETFF. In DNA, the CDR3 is TGTGCCAGCAGGGCAGGACAGGGAAGAGGTGTCCCTGAAACTTTCTTT.

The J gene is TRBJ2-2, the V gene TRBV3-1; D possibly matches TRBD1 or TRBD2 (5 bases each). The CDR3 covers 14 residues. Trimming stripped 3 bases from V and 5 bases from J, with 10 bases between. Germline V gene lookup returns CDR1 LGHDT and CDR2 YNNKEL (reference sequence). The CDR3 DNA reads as TGTGCCAGCAGCCACGGGGCCGTAACCGGGGAGCTGTTTTTT. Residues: CASSHGAVTGELFF.